Listed below are T cell receptor beta chains from one sample, sequenced in a study of T cell clusters in autoimmune cytopenias. TCRdb re-called the multiplex PCR reads and gives one entry per CDR3 protein, without DNA. The sample holds over 7,500 distinct CDR3 sequences. The sequencing sample was made of peripheral blood. The source of these receptors is a human donor with an autoimmune cytopenia or autoimmune hepatitis (not recorded which). Both conserved end residues are part of each CDR3. A clone size is listed for some rows: how often the clone was seen (once, few, many), or a class if it is expanded.

TRBV7-6	TRBJ2-5	.	CASSLRVTGGLQETQYF
TRBV11-1	TRBJ2-4	.	CASSQEVAGEVIQYF
TRBV18	TRBJ1-3	medium-sized	CASSPAAGYAGNTIYF
TRBV7-9	TRBJ2-2	.	CASSRGGSANTGELFF
TRBV6-5	TRBJ1-2	.	CASTRRDRTGHYTF
TRBV6-5	TRBJ1-2	.	CASSRQGEINYGYTF
TRBV13	TRBJ1-1	.	CASSFLPQGSTEAFF
TRBV7-2	TRBJ1-2	.	CASSNTPGQGTYGYTF
TRBV27	TRBJ1-3	.	CASSPGAWGGNTIYF
TRBV15	TRBJ1-1	.	CATRRQGSRPEAFF
TRBV19	TRBJ2-1	medium-sized	CASSIMGNEQFF
TRBV6-1	TRBJ1-5	.	CASSATGGVQPQHF
TRBV6-4	TRBJ1-1	.	CASSTTYPNTETFF
TRBV30	TRBJ2-5	medium-sized	CAWSVGTQTPTHYF
TRBV18	TRBJ1-1	medium-sized	CASSSRGDTEAFF
TRBV29-1	TRBJ2-3	medium-sized	CSGGGTTDTQYF
TRBV7-2	TRBJ1-1	.	CASVRDTTLMNTEAFF
TRBV6-2/TRBV6-3	TRBJ2-5	medium-sized	CASSYTTETQYF
TRBV20-1	TRBJ2-1	.	CSVRSWDRENNEQFF
TRBV5-6	TRBJ2-7	medium-sized	CASSIQGISYEQYF
TRBV18	TRBJ2-7	.	CASSPNSGREQYF
TRBV19	TRBJ1-1	.	CASSEKFQAFF
TRBV6-6	TRBJ1-4	medium-sized	CASKPGQGGYTNEKLFF
TRBV18	TRBJ1-6	medium-sized	CASSPIAALHDSPLHF
TRBV19	TRBJ1-1	medium-sized	CASSFGTVGTEAFF
TRBV29-1	TRBJ2-7	medium-sized	CSVRTEATYEQYF
TRBV12-3/TRBV12-4	TRBJ1-4	.	CASSLAQLSTNEKLFF
TRBV6-6	TRBJ2-5	medium-sized	CASSGGRGKETQYF
TRBV27	TRBJ2-1	medium-sized	CASSLPGTGNNEQFF
TRBV6-5	TRBJ1-2	.	CASSYTGAAGYTF
TRBV18	TRBJ2-1	medium-sized	CASSPPRQGNEQFF
TRBV20-1	TRBJ2-3	.	CSARGRRDTQYF
TRBV6-5	TRBJ1-5	.	CASSRQGGNQPQHF
TRBV27	TRBJ2-7	medium-sized	CASAGQGPYEQYF
TRBV5-4	TRBJ2-3	.	CASSSPGLALDTQYF
TRBV27	TRBJ1-6	.	CASSVNGDSPLHF
TRBV18	TRBJ1-4	.	CASSPGRKEKLFF
TRBV2	TRBJ2-3	.	CASTVLGHTDTQYF
TRBV6-1	TRBJ1-2	medium-sized	CASSDRGYGYTF
TRBV5-1	TRBJ2-2	.	CASSLEGSSDTGELFF
TRBV19	TRBJ2-1	medium-sized	CASSIDPDRTMLF
TRBV27	TRBJ2-5	.	CASSDRGGIKETQYF
TRBV27	TRBJ1-2	.	CASSFRGSGYGYTF
TRBV30	TRBJ1-1	.	CAWTKTGVGLNTEAFF
TRBV6-5	TRBJ2-1	medium-sized	CASSYASGGNEQFF
TRBV19	TRBJ2-5	medium-sized	CASSMGSGGKETQYF
TRBV13	TRBJ2-7	.	CASSPLGGQKYEQYF
TRBV5-5	TRBJ1-1	.	CASSLAQGPRVNTEAFF
TRBV18	TRBJ1-4	medium-sized	CASSPAATNEKLFF
TRBV18	TRBJ2-5	medium-sized	CASSQGRGETQYF
TRBV19	TRBJ2-7	medium-sized	CASSPQFRVGEQYF
TRBV12-3/TRBV12-4	TRBJ2-3	medium-sized	CASSFEAGTDTQYF